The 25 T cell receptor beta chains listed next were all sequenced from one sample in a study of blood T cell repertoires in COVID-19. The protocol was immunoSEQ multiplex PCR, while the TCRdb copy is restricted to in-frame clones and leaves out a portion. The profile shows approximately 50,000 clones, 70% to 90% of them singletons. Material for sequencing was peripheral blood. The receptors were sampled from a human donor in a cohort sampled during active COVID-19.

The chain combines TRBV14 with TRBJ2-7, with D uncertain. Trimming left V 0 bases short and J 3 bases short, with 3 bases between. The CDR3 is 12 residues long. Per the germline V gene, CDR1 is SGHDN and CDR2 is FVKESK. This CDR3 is CASSQEYYEQYF. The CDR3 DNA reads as TGTGCCAGCAGCCAAGAGTACTACGAGCAGTACTTC.

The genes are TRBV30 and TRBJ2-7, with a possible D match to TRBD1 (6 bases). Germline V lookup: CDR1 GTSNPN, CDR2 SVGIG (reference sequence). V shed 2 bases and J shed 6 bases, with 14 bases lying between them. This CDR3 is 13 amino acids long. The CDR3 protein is CAWSSTGYGEQYF. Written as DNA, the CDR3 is TGTGCCTGGAGTTCAACAGGGTATGGCGAGCAGTACTTC.

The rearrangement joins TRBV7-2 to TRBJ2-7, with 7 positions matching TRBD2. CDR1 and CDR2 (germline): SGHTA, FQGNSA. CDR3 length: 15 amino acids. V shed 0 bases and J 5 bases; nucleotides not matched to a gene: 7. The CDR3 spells CASSLAGRVFDEQYF. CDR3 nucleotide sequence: TGTGCCAGCAGCTTAGCGGGGAGGGTTTTCGACGAGCAGTACTTC.

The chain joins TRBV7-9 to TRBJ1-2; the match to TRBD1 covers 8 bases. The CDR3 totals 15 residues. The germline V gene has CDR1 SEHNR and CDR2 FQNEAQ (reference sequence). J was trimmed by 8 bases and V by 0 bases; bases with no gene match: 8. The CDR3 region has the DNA TGTGCCAGCAGCTTAGCGCAAGGACAGGGCAACGGCTACACCTTC. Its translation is CASSLAQGQGNGYTF.

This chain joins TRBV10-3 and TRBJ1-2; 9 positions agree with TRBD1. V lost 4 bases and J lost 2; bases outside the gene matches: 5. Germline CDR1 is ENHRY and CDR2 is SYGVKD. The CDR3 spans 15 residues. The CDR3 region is CAISATGTGNYGYTF. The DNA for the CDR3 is TGTGCCATCAGTGCTACCGGGACAGGGAACTATGGCTACACCTTC.

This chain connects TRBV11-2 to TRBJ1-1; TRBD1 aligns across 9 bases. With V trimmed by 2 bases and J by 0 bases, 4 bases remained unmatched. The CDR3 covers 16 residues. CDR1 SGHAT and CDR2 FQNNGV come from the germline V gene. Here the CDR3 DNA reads TGTGCCAGCAGCTTATTAACAGGGGGCATGAACACTGAAGCTTTCTTT. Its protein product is CASSLLTGGMNTEAFF.

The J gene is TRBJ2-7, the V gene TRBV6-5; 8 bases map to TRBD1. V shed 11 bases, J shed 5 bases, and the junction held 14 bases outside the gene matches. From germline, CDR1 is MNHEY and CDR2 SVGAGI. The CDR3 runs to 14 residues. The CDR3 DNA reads TGTGCCGCAAAAGGGGGCAGGGGGCTCGACGAGCAGTACTTC. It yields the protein CAAKGGRGLDEQYF.

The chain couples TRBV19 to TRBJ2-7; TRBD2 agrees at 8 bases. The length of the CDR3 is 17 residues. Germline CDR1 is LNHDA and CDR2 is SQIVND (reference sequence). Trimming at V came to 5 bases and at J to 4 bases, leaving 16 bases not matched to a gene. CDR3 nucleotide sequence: TGTGCCAGTAGTGCCAGGGTGACGAGCGGGGGCCGATACGAGCAGTACTTC. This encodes CASSARVTSGGRYEQYF.

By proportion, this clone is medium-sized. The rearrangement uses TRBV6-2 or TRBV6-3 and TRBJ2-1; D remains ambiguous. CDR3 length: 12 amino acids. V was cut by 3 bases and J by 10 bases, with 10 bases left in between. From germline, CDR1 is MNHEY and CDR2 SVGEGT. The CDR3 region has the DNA TGTGCCAGCAGTTATGCGGCTGGAGAGCAGTTCTTC. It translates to CASSYAAGEQFF.

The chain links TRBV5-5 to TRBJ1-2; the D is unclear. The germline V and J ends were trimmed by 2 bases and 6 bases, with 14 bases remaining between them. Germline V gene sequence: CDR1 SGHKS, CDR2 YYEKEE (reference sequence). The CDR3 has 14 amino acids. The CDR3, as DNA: TGTGCCAGCAGCTTATTGGGCGGGGTGGATGGCTACACCTTC. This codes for CASSLLGGVDGYTF. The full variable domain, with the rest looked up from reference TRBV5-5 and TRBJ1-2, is DAGVTQSPTHLIKTRGQQVTLRCSPISGHKSVSWYQQVLGQGPQFIFQYYEKEERGRGNFPDRFSARQFPNYSSELNVNALLLGDSALYLCASSLLGGVDGYTFGSGTRLTVV.

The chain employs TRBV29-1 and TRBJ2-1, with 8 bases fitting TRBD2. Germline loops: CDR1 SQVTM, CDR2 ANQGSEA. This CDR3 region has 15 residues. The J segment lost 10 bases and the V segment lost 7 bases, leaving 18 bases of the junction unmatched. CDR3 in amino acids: CSATGGKAWEGEQFF. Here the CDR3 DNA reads TGCAGCGCTACGGGGGGGAAGGCGTGGGAAGGAGAGCAGTTCTTC.

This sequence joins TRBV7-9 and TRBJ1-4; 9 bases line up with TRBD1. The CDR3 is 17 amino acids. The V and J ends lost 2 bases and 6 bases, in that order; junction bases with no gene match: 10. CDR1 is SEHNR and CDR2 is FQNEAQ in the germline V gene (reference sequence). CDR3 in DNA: TGTGCCAGCAGCTTAACCCCGGGACAGGGTATTTATGAAAAACTGTTTTTT. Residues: CASSLTPGQGIYEKLFF.

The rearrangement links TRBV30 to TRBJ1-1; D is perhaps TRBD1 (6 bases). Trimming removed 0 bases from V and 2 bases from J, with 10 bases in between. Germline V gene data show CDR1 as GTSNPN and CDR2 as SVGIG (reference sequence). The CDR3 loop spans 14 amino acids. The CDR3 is CAWSVGQLNTEAFF. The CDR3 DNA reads TGTGCCTGGAGTGTAGGACAGTTAAACACTGAAGCTTTCTTT.

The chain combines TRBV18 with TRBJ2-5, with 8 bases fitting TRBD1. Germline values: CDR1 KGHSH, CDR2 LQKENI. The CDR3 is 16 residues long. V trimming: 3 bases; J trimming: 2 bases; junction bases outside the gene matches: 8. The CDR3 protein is CASSPGQGVAQETQYF. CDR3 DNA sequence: TGTGCCAGCTCACCCGGACAGGGTGTAGCTCAAGAGACCCAGTACTTC.

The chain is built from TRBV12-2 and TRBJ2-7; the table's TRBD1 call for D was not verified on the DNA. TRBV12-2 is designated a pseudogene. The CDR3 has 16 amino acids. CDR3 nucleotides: TGTGCAAGTCGCCATAGGGACAGACTAATCTACTACGAGCAGTACTTC. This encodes CASRHRDRLIYYEQYF.

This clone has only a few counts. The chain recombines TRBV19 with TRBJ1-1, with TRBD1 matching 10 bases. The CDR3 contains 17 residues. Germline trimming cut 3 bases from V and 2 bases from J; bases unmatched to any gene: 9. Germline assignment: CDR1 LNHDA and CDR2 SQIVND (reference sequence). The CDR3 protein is CASSMGVGQGFNTEAFF. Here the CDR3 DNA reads TGTGCCAGTAGTATGGGGGTGGGACAGGGGTTTAACACTGAAGCTTTCTTT. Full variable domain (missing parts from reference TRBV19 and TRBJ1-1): DGGITQSPKYLFRKEGQNVTLSCEQNLNHDAMYWYRQDPGQGLRLIYYSQIVNDFQKGDIAEGYSVSREKKESFPLTVTSAQKNPTAFYLCASSMGVGQGFNTEAFFGQGTRLTVV.

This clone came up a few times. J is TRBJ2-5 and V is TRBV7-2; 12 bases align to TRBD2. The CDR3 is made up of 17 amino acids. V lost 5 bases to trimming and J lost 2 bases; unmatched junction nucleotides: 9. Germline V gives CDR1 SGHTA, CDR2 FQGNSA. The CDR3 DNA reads TGTGCCAGCAGCCCTCGGACTAGCGGGGCCCTTCAAGAGACCCAGTACTTC. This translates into CASSPRTSGALQETQYF.

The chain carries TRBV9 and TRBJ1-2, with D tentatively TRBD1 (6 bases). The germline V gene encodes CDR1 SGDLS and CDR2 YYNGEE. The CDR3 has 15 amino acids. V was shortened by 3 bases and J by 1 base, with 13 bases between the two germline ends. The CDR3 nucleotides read TGTGCCAGCAGCGGCGACAACAGGGTTAACTATGGCTACACCTTC. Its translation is CASSGDNRVNYGYTF. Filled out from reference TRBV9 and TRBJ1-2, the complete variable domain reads DSGVTQTPKHLITATGQRVTLRCSPRSGDLSVYWYQQSLDQGLQFLIQYYNGEERAKGNILERFSAQQFPDLHSELNLSSLELGDSALYFCASSGDNRVNYGYTFGSGTRLTVV.

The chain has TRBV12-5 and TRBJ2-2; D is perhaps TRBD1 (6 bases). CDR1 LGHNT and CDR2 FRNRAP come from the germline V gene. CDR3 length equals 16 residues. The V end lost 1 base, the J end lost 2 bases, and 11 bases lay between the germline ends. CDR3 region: CASGLGGQPNTGELFF. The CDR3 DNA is TGTGCTAGTGGTTTGGGGGGACAACCTAACACCGGGGAGCTGTTTTTT.

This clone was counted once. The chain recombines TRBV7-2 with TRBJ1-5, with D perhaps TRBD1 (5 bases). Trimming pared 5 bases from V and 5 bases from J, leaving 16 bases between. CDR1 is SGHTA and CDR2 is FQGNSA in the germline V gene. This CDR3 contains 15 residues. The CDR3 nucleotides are TGTGCCAGCAGCCGGGAGGGTAGCAGGGATCAGCCCCAGCATTTT. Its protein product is CASSREGSRDQPQHF. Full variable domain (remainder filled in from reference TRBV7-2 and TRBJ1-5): GAGVSQSPSNKVTEKGKDVELRCDPISGHTALYWYRQSLGQGLEFLIYFQGNSAPDKSGLPSDRFSAERTGGSVSTLTIQRTQQEDSAVYLCASSREGSRDQPQHFGDGTRLSIL.

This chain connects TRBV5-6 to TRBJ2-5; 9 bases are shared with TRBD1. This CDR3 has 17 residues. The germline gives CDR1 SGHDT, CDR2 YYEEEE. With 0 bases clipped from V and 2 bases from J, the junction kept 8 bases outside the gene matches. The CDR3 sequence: CASSLVFLDRGQETQYF. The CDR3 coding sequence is TGTGCCAGCAGCTTGGTTTTTTTAGACAGGGGGCAAGAGACCCAGTACTTC.

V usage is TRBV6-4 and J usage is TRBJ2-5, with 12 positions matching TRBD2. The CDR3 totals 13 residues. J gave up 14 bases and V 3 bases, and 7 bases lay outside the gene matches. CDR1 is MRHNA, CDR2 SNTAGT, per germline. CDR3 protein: CASSETSGGPLYF. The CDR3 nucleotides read TGTGCCAGCAGTGAAACTAGCGGGGGGCCGCTATACTTC.

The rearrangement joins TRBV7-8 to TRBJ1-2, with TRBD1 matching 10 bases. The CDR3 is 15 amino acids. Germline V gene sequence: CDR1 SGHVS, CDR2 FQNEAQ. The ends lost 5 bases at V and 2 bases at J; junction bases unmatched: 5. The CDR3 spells CASSRGTGENYGYTF. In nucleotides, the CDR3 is TGTGCCAGCAGCCGAGGGACAGGGGAGAACTATGGCTACACCTTC.

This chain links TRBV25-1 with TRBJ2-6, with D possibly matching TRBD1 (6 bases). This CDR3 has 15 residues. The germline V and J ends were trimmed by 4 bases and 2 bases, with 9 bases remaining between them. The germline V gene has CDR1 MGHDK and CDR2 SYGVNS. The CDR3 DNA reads TGTGCCAGCAGTGTTGGGGGCCCTGGGGCCAACGTCCTGACTTTC. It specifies CASSVGGPGANVLTF.

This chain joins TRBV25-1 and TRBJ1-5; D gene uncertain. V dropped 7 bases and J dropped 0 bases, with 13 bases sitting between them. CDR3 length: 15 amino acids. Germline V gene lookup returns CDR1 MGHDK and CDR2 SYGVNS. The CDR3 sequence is CASKKNGDSNQPQHF. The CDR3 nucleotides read TGTGCCAGCAAAAAAAACGGGGATAGCAATCAGCCCCAGCATTTT.